The text below deals with one T cell receptor (beta chain). These data belong to a study of control samples from healthy donors and cancer patients. From germline, CDR1 is LNHDA and CDR2 SQIVND (reference sequence). The V gene end was trimmed by 4 bases and the J gene end by 10 bases; junction bases not matched to a gene: 11. This CDR3 has 16 amino acids. TCRdb keeps only in-frame clones here, not all; method: immunoSEQ multiplex PCR. This sample has over 45,000 clones, with approximately 89% found just once. The receptor comes from a man aged 40-49 years with colorectal cancer. The V call is TRBV19, the J call TRBJ2-1, with 12 positions matching TRBD2. The specimen was PBMCs. As DNA, the CDR3 is TGTGCCAGTAGTAATCACGCTAGCGGGAGGGCCGAAGAGCAGTTCTTC. It specifies CASSNHASGRAEEQFF.